This TCR beta chain was retrieved from a study of cytomegalovirus exposure and HLA in healthy donors (dated by TCRdb to 2017 to 2019). Looking at the study overall: An earlier analysis of several hundred of the donors reported approximately 300 Gb of sequence data and around 120 million unique TCR beta sequences from roughly 200 million T cells. An early release that covered around 590 HLA-typed donors contained approximately 290 gigabases of sequencing data and 75 million to 100 million unique TCR sequences. To study patterns of TCR occurrence, a later analysis re-analyzed previously published TCR beta repertoires from around 670 donors and added high-resolution HLA genotyping. High-throughput TCR immunosequencing, statistical association of individual TCRs with disease status, and machine learning were combined to predict cytomegalovirus infection status. To decide whether each TCR beta V gene segment behaved as functional or pseudogenic, an earlier analysis of some 570 of the donors relied on high-throughput TCR beta sequencing. Of the roughly 400 genotyped donors, less than 85% were placed in the genetic ancestry cluster associated with self-reported Caucasian donors. Rather than drawing on any new phenotypic data, the later analysis identified candidate immune exposures from TCR beta sequences and the way those sequences occurred across donors. Class I and class II HLA loci were covered by the typing at four-digit resolution. Typing coverage differed by locus: A, B, C, DRB1 and DQB1 were typed in about 620-640 donors, DQA1 in about 550, DPA1 in 606, and DPB1 in just under 480. Across about 380 genotyped donors of the cohort, an average of approximately 240,000 unique TCR beta nucleotide sequences per donor were sequenced, and roughly 20% of those sequences were non-productive. Donor age, sex, ethnicity and CMV serostatus were compiled alongside the repertoire data. Along with the approximately 700-subject first cohort, a separate validation cohort of about 110 different subjects was used. The T cell repertoires of 666 subjects were profiled by immunosequencing and related to cytomegalovirus serostatus. Five DR-DQ haplotypes were treated as single units for association and clustering because of strong linkage in the cohort. A later genetic analysis used genome-wide SNP genotypes for 398 of the 666 donors, treating that subset as a discovery cohort. Every discovery cohort repertoire had been produced on one sequencing platform. The study aimed to test whether cataloging public T cell receptors could reveal signatures of past pathogen exposure. What the research found in general, with its limitations: A further reported finding was that TCR beta sequences accurately predicted the HLA-A and HLA-B alleles for most subjects in the first cohort. A later analysis associated 17,000 or so TCR beta sequences with specific HLA alleles at a false discovery rate of 0.05. In a later analysis, the rate of TCR association differed among HLA loci, with DRB1 alleles having the most associated TCRs and HLA-C alleles having the fewest. Cytomegalovirus status was reported to be diagnosed by the classifier with high specificity and sensitivity in both the original and validation cohorts. In a later analysis, HLA-associated TCR beta chains were found to be more clonally expanded and to have lower generation probabilities than equally common non-associated chains. This cohort had only TCR beta chains sequenced, and the lack of alpha or paired-chain data limited which features could be detected. Broadly in line with IMGT annotations, most TCR beta V segments showed up in productive rearrangements about 90% or about 30% of the time in an earlier analysis of several hundred of the donors. The study listed 164 TCR beta chains as associated with cytomegalovirus. A few of the identified cytomegalovirus-associated TCR beta chains were confirmed in vitro to be specific for cytomegalovirus antigens. Across donors, most TCR sequences were observed very rarely, whereas some public TCRs were present in many individuals. When HLA alleles, especially DR and DQ, strongly co-occurred, TCR associations were difficult to assign to individual alleles. For the cohort, immune exposure information was limited to CMV serostatus. An association between a missense DCLRE1C variant and V-gene and J-gene trimming of TCR beta chains was found in a later genetic analysis and replicated in an independent cohort. Because HLA typing was missing for some donors at each locus, association tests included only the typed subset. It was suggested by the authors that the approach could potentially be generalized to other disease states and immunological phenotypes. Because counts were too low, 15 to 20 rarely observed V segments, including chromosome 9 orphons, were excluded from the earlier analysis of about 500 of the donors. A later genetic analysis reported fewer N-insertions in productive TCRs among donors in an Asian-associated ancestry cluster than the roughly 720-donor mean. Correlated functional status among segregating V segments might be attributable to linkage disequilibrium, but an unknown experimental factor could not be ruled out. Sequencing depth was assumed to be roughly uniform across donors in the presence/absence analyses, though that assumption may not hold. The 87-base-pair reads could not distinguish some IMGT-functional V segments, including TRBV6-2 and TRBV6-3, so those segments were excluded. According to a later analysis, parvovirus B19, influenza, CMV and Epstein-Barr virus appeared linked to several top co-occurrence clusters. According to a later analysis, most CMV-associated TCR beta chains appeared to be HLA-restricted, and the HLA associations seemed to be driven largely by CMV exposure. A cluster of highly shared sequence variants was judged likely to represent a technical artifact of the sequencing pipeline.

Receptors were amplified or captured by the immunoSEQ multiplex PCR assay. For the multiplex PCR, a mixture combining 60 forward primers for TCR Vbeta segments and 13 reverse primers for TCR Jbeta segments was used. Amplification of the CDR3 region of rearranged TCR beta genes was performed with a multiplex PCR assay on genomic DNA. Amplified TCR beta libraries were sequenced as 87-base-pair reads on the Illumina HiSeq System. As for the original processing: A later analysis counted tens of millions of unique TCR beta chains across the approximately 700 repertoires, and roughly 10 million of these chains were shared by at least two donors. To remove PCR and sequencing errors, raw reads were error-corrected and collapsed into unique sequences using a nearest-neighbor algorithm that merged closely related sequences. CDR3 sequences were aligned to IMGT reference sequences to assign V, D and J gene segments. For a sequence to be retained, a match of at least six nucleotides was required to both a V gene segment and a J gene segment. A rearrangement was called productive if the CDR3 had no stop codons and remained in frame with V and J, and every other rearrangement was called non-productive. CDR3 was defined by IMGT convention, running from the second conserved V-encoded cysteine to the conserved J-encoded phenylalanine. The earlier analysis of a few hundred of the donors excluded any sequence lacking an unambiguous match to a single V gene segment. In an earlier analysis of approximately 500 of the donors, a V segment was called functional when productive rearrangements were above 56.7%, and segregating when the standard deviation between donors exceeded 5%. A statistical classification framework was built for diagnosing cytomegalovirus status from the catalog of TCR beta chain sequences. V and J gene assignment, in a later analysis, came from comparing TCR nucleotide sequences with IMGT/GENE-DB human TR gene sequences. A later analysis assigned CDR3 sequences and most-parsimonious VDJ recombination scenarios with the TCRdist pipeline. In a later analysis, every TCR beta chain was defined by the combination of its CDR3 amino acid sequence and its V-gene family, and reads without a unique V-gene family were dropped. In a later analysis, some 600 highly shared, low-generation-probability nucleotide sequences were removed to address suspected cross-contamination and a sequencing artifact. In a later analysis, a clonal expansion index for each public chain was calculated from normalized within-repertoire ranks of inferred template counts. Generation probabilities in a later analysis came from a VDJ recombination model fitted to out-of-frame rearrangements, and those results were checked against IGoR. In a later analysis, hypergeometric tests were used to score TCR-TCR, TCR-HLA and TCR-CMV co-occurrence, with a repertoire-size bias correction applied to TCR pairs. To estimate false discovery rates, a later analysis permuted the HLA or CMV assignments 20 times. In a later analysis, co-occurring TCRs were grouped with DBSCAN, and TCRdist sequence similarity was added when clustering was performed within HLA-allele-positive subsets. For co-occurrence clustering, repertoires with fewer than 30,000 or more than 120,000 public chains were excluded, along with roughly 5 repertoires with anomalous nucleotide sharing. Sourced from immuneACCESS, this table was stored by TCRdb with only in-frame sequences that have V and J called. A share of the clones is absent; for the studies checked, an unresolved V gene accounts for under half, and the remainder has no known explanation. V and J calls and clone size come straight from that table; D and trimming were deduced from the DNA. This sample holds approximately 120,000 clones; under 85% were observed only once. The ten largest clones add up to roughly 4% of the sample.

Deletion took 4 bases off V and 5 bases off J, with a span of 18 bases between the germline ends. The CDR3, cysteine through phenylalanine, is 16 amino acids long. CDR3 DNA only is kept here, 48 bases in frame from base 1. CDR1 and CDR2 are drawn from the germline V gene: MGHRA, YSYEKL. The cohort consisted of 670 or so healthy bone marrow donors. At the time of sampling, every cohort member was nominally healthy, though immune exposures that went unrecorded were likely present. The donor was CMV seropositive and belonged to the group of more than 250 seropositive cohort members. Each donor provided a peripheral blood sample, and peripheral blood mononuclear cells were used for TCR beta sequencing. The Qiagen DNeasy Blood Extraction Kit was used to extract genomic DNA from the blood cell samples. Concerning this clone itself: Its recognized antigen is unknown. No clone much larger than this one lies a single base away; base qualities are absent.

The sequencing sample was made of PBMCs. This TCR came from a woman aged 45 to 65 in good health and CMV-seropositive. This chain is built from TRBV4-1 and TRBJ2-1; TRBD2 is a possible D gene, resting on 5 matching bases. The base sequence is TGCGCCAGCAGCCCCAGAGACTATCCCCCCAACAATGAGCAGTTCTTC. Translated, it reads CASSPRDYPPNNEQFF.